Shown below are 22 T cell receptor beta chains from a single sample sequenced in a study of T cell responses to AZD1222 COVID-19 vaccine. The data were produced by immunoSEQ multiplex PCR, yet TCRdb's version contains in-frame clones alone and is incomplete. Of tens of thousands of clones listed, around 91% are singletons. Source: peripheral blood, taken on day 0 of MenACWY control vaccination. Receptors originate from an adult in good health.

The V gene is TRBV10-3, the J gene TRBJ1-3; D unresolved. This CDR3 comprises 14 residues. Germline lookup yields CDR1 ENHRY and CDR2 SYGVKD. Trimming stripped 3 bases from V and 5 bases from J, with 11 bases between. In DNA, the CDR3 is TGTGCCATCAGTGACCCGCCCGACAGAAACACCATATATTTT. It specifies CAISDPPDRNTIYF.

The chain recombines TRBV28 with TRBJ1-1; 9 nucleotides agree with TRBD1. J was trimmed by 10 bases and V by 5 bases; bases with no gene match: 5. The CDR3 extends over 12 amino acids. The germline V gene encodes CDR1 MDHEN and CDR2 SYDVKM. The DNA for the CDR3 is TGTGCCAGCAGTCCTCACAGGGGGCGAGCTTTCTTT. It encodes CASSPHRGRAFF. Variable domain in full (rest from reference TRBV28 and TRBJ1-1): DVKVTQSSRYLVKRTGEKVFLECVQDMDHENMFWYRQDPGLGLRLIYFSYDVKMKEKGDIPEGYSVSREKKERFSLILESASTNQTSMYLCASSPHRGRAFFGQGTRLTVV.

The chain employs TRBV29-1 and TRBJ1-4; no clear D gene. The CDR3 runs to 12 residues. Germline CDR1 is SQVTM and CDR2 is ANQGSEA. Trimming shortened V by 6 bases and J by 7 bases, and 12 bases separated the two germline ends. The CDR3 region is CSVLALGEKLFF. The CDR3 DNA reads as TGCAGCGTCCTAGCGTTGGGTGAAAAACTGTTTTTT.

This clone was picked up a small number of times. The chain recombines TRBV28 with TRBJ2-7; weak D call: TRBD2 (6 bases). The germline CDR1 and CDR2 sequences are MDHEN and SYDVKM. V lost 2 bases and J 5 bases, leaving 10 bases between the germline ends. The CDR3 is made up of 13 amino acids. The chain's CDR3 is CASSLGGVHEQYF. In DNA form, the CDR3 reads TGTGCCAGCAGTTTAGGAGGGGTCCACGAGCAGTACTTC.

This clone was detected only once. The DNA is omitted, as the CDR3 cannot be located on it reliably, and the CDR3 follows TCRdb's listing. The rearrangement links TRBV27 to TRBJ2-6; the table calls TRBD1, which could not be checked here. Germline V gene sequence: CDR1 MNHEY, CDR2 SMNVEV (reference sequence). The CDR3 adds up to 18 amino acids, both ends counted. Here the CDR3 reads CASSSSGQGADGANVLTF.

The chain employs TRBV5-1 and TRBJ2-7; D might be TRBD1 (8 bases). CDR3 size: 15 residues. Per germline, CDR1 SGHRS and CDR2 YFSETQ. Trimming took off 4 bases at V and 1 base at J, with 15 bases between the two ends. The DNA of the CDR3 is TGCGCCAGCAGCCTAGGACAGGGAGGGTCCTACGAGCAGTACTTC. It is translated as CASSLGQGGSYEQYF.

CDR3 protein: CASSPGTSQGTGELFF. The DNA of the CDR3 is TGCGCCAGCAGCCCCGGGACTAGTCAAGGCACCGGGGAGCTGTTTTTT. The chain carries TRBV5-1 and TRBJ2-2, with 8 nucleotides matching TRBD2. Per germline, CDR1 SGHRS and CDR2 YFSETQ. The CDR3 has 16 amino acids. The V and J ends lost 4 bases and 4 bases, in that order; junction bases with no gene match: 9.

This chain links TRBV7-2 with TRBJ2-1; 9 bases fit TRBD2. The CDR3 contains 14 residues. The germline V gene has CDR1 SGHTA and CDR2 FQGNSA. V shed 3 bases, J shed 8 bases, and the junction held 5 bases outside the gene matches. The chain's CDR3 is CASSFSGGWDEQFF. The CDR3 nucleotides are TGTGCCAGCAGCTTTAGCGGGGGCTGGGATGAGCAGTTCTTC.

The chain uses TRBV3-1 (or the pseudogene TRBV3-2) and TRBJ1-5; D unclear. With 3 bases removed from V and 3 bases from J, the gap between germline ends came to 9 bases. The V gene's germline CDR1 is LGHDT and CDR2 YNNKEL (reference sequence). This CDR3 contains 14 residues. This chain's CDR3 is CASSHSGNNQPQHF. CDR3 sequence (DNA): TGTGCCAGCAGCCACTCCGGGAACAATCAGCCCCAGCATTTT.

The chain links TRBV5-8 to TRBJ2-3; D uncertain. V was shortened by 3 bases and J by 1 base, with 12 bases between the two germline ends. Germline V CDR1 and CDR2: SGHTS, YDEGEE. The CDR3 extends over 15 amino acids. CDR3 DNA: TGTGCCAGCAGCTCTGGACCCGGGCGCACAGATACGCAGTATTTT. This encodes CASSSGPGRTDTQYF.

V is TRBV6-2 or TRBV6-3 and J is TRBJ1-6; the D is unclear. The CDR3 has 15 residues. V lost 4 bases, J lost 2 bases, and 9 bases lay in between. CDR1 and CDR2 from the germline V gene are MNHEY and SVGEGT. This CDR3 reads CASSSPDTYNSPLHF. CDR3 coding DNA: TGTGCCAGCAGTTCACCCGATACCTATAATTCACCCCTCCACTTT.

This chain connects TRBV6-1 to TRBJ1-2, with D possibly being TRBD1 (5 bases). This CDR3 is 16 amino acids long. Germline CDR1 and CDR2: MNHNS and SASEGT. Trimming cost V 0 bases and J 7 bases, with 18 bases left between them. The CDR3 region is CASSEATRGPVFGYTF. CDR3 nucleotide sequence: TGTGCCAGCAGTGAAGCGACGAGGGGACCGGTGTTTGGCTACACCTTC.

The genes are TRBV12-2 and TRBJ2-7; the tabulated D call, TRBD2, remains unverified against the DNA. TRBV12-2 is a pseudogene segment. This CDR3 contains 15 residues. CDR3 coding DNA: TGTGCAAGTCGCCTTTCTAGCGGGGATCCCTCCGAGCAGTACTTC. Translating it yields CASRLSSGDPSEQYF.

The genes are TRBV28 and TRBJ2-7; D is ambiguous. Trimming pared 3 bases from V and 3 bases from J, leaving 12 bases between. The CDR3 is 14 residues long. The V gene's germline CDR1 is MDHEN and CDR2 SYDVKM. CDR3 amino acids: CASSFRGPRYEQYF. The DNA of the CDR3 is TGTGCCAGCAGTTTTAGAGGACCCCGCTACGAGCAGTACTTC.

The gene calls are TRBV7-3 and TRBJ2-7; the match to TRBD1 covers 10 bases. CDR1 is SGHTA, CDR2 FQGTGA, per germline. The CDR3 covers 14 residues. The V gene end was trimmed by 5 bases and the J gene end by 4 bases; junction bases not matched to a gene: 5. The CDR3 region has the DNA TGTGCCAGCAGCCCGGGGACAGGGGCGTACGAGCAGTACTTC. It encodes CASSPGTGAYEQYF.

V and J are TRBV6-5 and TRBJ1-4, with a tentative D call TRBD1 (6 bases). V was trimmed by 5 bases and J by 5 bases, leaving 9 bases between them. Germline-derived CDR1 and CDR2 are MNHEY and SVGAGI. The CDR3 runs 13 residues. The CDR3, as DNA: TGTGCCAGCAGTCGACAGGAGAATGAAAAACTGTTTTTT. Translation: CASSRQENEKLFF.

V usage is TRBV14 and J usage is TRBJ1-2, with 7 bases identical to TRBD1. The length of the CDR3 is 14 residues. The J segment lost 8 bases and the V segment lost 2 bases, leaving 8 bases of the junction unmatched. Germline loops: CDR1 SGHDN, CDR2 FVKESK. For the CDR3, the DNA is TGTGCCAGCAGCCAATTCAGGGGGAGAGGGGGCTACACCTTC. Translation: CASSQFRGRGGYTF.

The chain employs TRBV7-3 and TRBJ2-7, with D possibly TRBD2 on 6 matching bases. The V end was cut by 0 bases, the J end by 0 bases, with 15 bases between. Germline V gene sequence: CDR1 SGHTA, CDR2 FQGTGA. This CDR3 has 17 amino acids. DNA of the CDR3: TGTGCCAGCAGCTTAACTAAGGGAGCGGGTTGCTCCTACGAGCAGTACTTC. Amino acid sequence: CASSLTKGAGCSYEQYF.

This sequence joins TRBV19 and TRBJ1-5; no clear D gene. CDR1 and CDR2 from the germline V gene are LNHDA and SQIVND (reference sequence). Trimming cost V 6 bases and J 3 bases, with 18 bases left between them. CDR3 length equals 16 residues. The CDR3 here is CASSPGVRAHNQPQHF. The CDR3 DNA follows: TGTGCCAGTAGCCCCGGGGTTAGGGCCCACAATCAGCCCCAGCATTTT.

This chain joins TRBV6-5 and TRBJ2-1; 10 nucleotides match TRBD2. The CDR3 is 15 residues long. With 5 bases clipped from V and 7 bases from J, the junction kept 8 bases outside the gene matches. Germline V gives CDR1 MNHEY, CDR2 SVGAGI. The CDR3 bases are TGTGCCAGCAGTCTCAAGCGGGAGGGCCAGAATGAGCAGTTCTTC. This sequence encodes CASSLKREGQNEQFF.

The chain links TRBV11-2 to TRBJ2-5; 8 nucleotides match TRBD1. Germline CDR1 and CDR2: SGHAT and FQNNGV. V lost 5 bases and J lost 1; bases outside the gene matches: 6. The CDR3 sequence is 15 residues long. The CDR3 loop reads CASSPDRGSQETQYF. In DNA form, the CDR3 reads TGTGCCAGCAGCCCCGACAGGGGCAGCCAAGAGACCCAGTACTTC.

The chain joins TRBV7-6 to TRBJ1-1; D perhaps matches TRBD1 (5 bases). Germline V gene data show CDR1 as SGHVS and CDR2 as FNYEAQ. V lost 1 base and J 3 bases, leaving 9 bases between the germline ends. The CDR3 length is 14 residues. The CDR3 nucleotides are TGTGCCAGCAGCTTAGAAGGGACCGACACTGAAGCTTTCTTT. As protein: CASSLEGTDTEAFF.